These T cell receptor beta chains were read from a single sample in a study of OX40 agonist ivuxolimab in advanced cancers. Data came from immunoSEQ multiplex PCR; TCRdb stores just in-frame clones and leaves some out. The table includes 72,000 or so clones, around nine tenths detected once. The starting material was CD4+ or CD8+ T cells sorted from blood, obtained in a trial of the OX40 agonist ivuxolimab. Source of these receptors: an adult with an advanced solid tumor such as melanoma, head and neck, liver or kidney cancer. Both conserved end residues are part of each CDR3. D genes are given only for firm matches. Part of the rows lack a size; the others show once, few, many or a class for expanded clones.

>NA|TRBD1|15|TRBJ2-2|TRBV25-1
CASSDTDRATGELFF
TGTGCCAGCAGTGACACAGACAGGGCGACCGGGGAGCTGTTTTTT
>NA|NA|20|TRBJ1-5|TRBV28
CASSHILQGRRPGSNQPQHF
TGTGCCAGCAGCCACATCTTACAGGGACGACGACCAGGTAGCAATCAGCCCCAGCATTTT
>NA|TRBD1|18|TRBJ2-1|TRBV11-2
CASSLALFGQGPYNEQFF
TGTGCCAGCAGCTTAGCTCTTTTTGGACAGGGACCCTACAATGAGCAGTTCTTC
>NA|NA|14|TRBJ1-6|TRBV28
CASRSSSYNSPLHF
TGTGCCAGCAGATCCAGCTCCTATAATTCACCCCTCCACTTT
>NA|NA|15|TRBJ2-3|TRBV18
CASSAISGTTDTQYF
TGTGCCAGCTCAGCAATCAGTGGGACCACAGATACGCAGTATTTT
>NA|NA|12|TRBJ2-1|TRBV28
CASKGPYNEQFF
TGTGCCAGCAAAGGGCCCTACAATGAGCAGTTCTTC
>NA|NA|19|TRBJ1-2|TRBV29-1
CSVEGAVIAPLGYNYGYTF
TGCAGCGTTGAGGGGGCGGTGATCGCCCCTTTGGGATATAACTATGGCTACACCTTC
>NA|NA|14|TRBJ2-7|TRBV9
CASSVASGSHEQYF
TGTGCCAGCAGCGTAGCCTCAGGGTCCCACGAGCAGTACTTC
>NA|NA|15|TRBJ2-7|TRBV7-9
CASSLSNALSYEQYF
TGTGCCAGCAGCTTGTCTAACGCCCTCTCCTACGAGCAGTACTTC
>NA|NA|15|TRBJ1-2|TRBV4-3
CASSQGEGQGLGYTF
TGCGCCAGCAGCCAAGGGGAGGGGCAGGGTCTTGGCTACACCTTC
>NA|NA|15|TRBJ1-1|TRBV7-9
CASSLATEMNTEAFF
TGTGCCAGCAGCTTAGCGACAGAAATGAACACTGAAGCTTTCTTT
>NA|NA|11|TRBJ1-3|TRBV28
CASSFENTIYF
TGTGCCAGCAGTTTTGAAAACACCATATATTTT
>NA|NA|19|TRBJ1-5|TRBV12-5
CASGSTGLQPYLSNQPQHF
TGTGCTAGTGGTTCAACAGGGCTACAACCCTACCTTAGCAATCAGCCCCAGCATTTT
>NA|NA|12|TRBJ1-1|TRBV6-6
CASRGGNTEAFF
TGTGCCAGCAGAGGTGGGAACACTGAAGCTTTCTTT
>NA|NA|11|TRBJ2-7|TRBV20-1
CSAKLGYEQYF
TGCAGTGCCAAGTTAGGGTACGAGCAGTACTTC
>NA|TRBD2|16|TRBJ2-3|TRBV6-5
CASSSPGLGLADTQYF
TGTGCCAGCAGTTCCCCGGGACTAGGATTAGCAGATACGCAGTATTTT
>NA|NA|12|TRBJ2-1|TRBV5-5
CASSLVHNEQFF
TGTGCCAGCAGCTTGGTCCACAATGAGCAGTTCTTC
>once|NA|16|TRBJ1-5|TRBV6-6
CASKAQGVGLHQPQHF
TGTGCCAGCAAGGCACAGGGCGTCGGCCTCCATCAGCCCCAGCATTTT
>few|NA|14|TRBJ1-1|TRBV18
CASSSQQVNTEAFF
TGTGCCAGCTCATCACAACAGGTGAACACTGAAGCTTTCTTT
>NA|NA|17|TRBJ1-1|TRBV28
CASIPPLGRDAGTEAFF
TGTGCCAGCATTCCCCCTTTGGGTCGGGACGCCGGCACTGAAGCTTTCTTT
>NA|NA|15|TRBJ1-1|TRBV6-5
CASSYSGQGHTEAFF
TGTGCCAGCAGTTACTCGGGGCAGGGGCACACTGAAGCTTTCTTT
>NA|TRBD1|17|TRBJ1-5|TRBV19
CASSIRPGTGYRQPQHF
TGTGCCAGTAGTATAAGGCCCGGGACAGGGTATCGTCAGCCCCAGCATTTT